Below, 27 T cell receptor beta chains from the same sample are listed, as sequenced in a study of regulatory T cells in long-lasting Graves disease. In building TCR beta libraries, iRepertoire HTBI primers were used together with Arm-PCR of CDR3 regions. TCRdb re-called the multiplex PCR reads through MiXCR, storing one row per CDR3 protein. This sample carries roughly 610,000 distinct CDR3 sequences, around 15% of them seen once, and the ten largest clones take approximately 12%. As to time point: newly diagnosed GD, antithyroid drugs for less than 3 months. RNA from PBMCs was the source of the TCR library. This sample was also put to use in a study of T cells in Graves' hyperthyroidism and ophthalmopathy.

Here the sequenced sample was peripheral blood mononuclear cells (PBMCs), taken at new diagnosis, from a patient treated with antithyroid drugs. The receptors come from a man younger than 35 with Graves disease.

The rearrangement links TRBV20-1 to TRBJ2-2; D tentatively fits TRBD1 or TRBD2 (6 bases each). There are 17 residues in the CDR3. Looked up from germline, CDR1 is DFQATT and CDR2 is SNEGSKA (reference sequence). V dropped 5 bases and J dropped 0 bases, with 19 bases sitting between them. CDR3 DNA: TGCAGTGCTGAGGGGGGATCCCAGGGCCCGAACACCGGGGAGCTGTTTTTT. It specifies CSAEGGSQGPNTGELFF.

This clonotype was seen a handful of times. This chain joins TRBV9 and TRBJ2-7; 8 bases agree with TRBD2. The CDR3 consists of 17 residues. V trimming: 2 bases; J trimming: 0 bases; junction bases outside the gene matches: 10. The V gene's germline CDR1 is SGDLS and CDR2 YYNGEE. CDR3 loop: CASSVGTSGGFSYEQYF. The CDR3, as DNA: TGTGCCAGCAGCGTGGGGACCTCGGGGGGGTTCTCCTACGAGCAGTACTTC.

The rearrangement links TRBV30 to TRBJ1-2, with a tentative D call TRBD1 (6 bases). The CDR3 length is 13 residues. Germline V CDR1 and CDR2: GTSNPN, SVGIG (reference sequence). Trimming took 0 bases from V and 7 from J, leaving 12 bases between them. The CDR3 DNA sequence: TGTGCCTGGAGTGTTGGGGGGGGGCCTGGCTACACCTTC. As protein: CAWSVGGGPGYTF.

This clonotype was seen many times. The CDR3 DNA reads as TGTGCCAGCAGTTTACGGGCCTATGGCTACACCTTC. It translates to CASSLRAYGYTF. The J gene is TRBJ1-2, the V gene TRBV28, with D unresolved. The CDR3 has 12 amino acids. The V end lost 2 bases, the J end lost 4 bases, and 5 bases lay between the germline ends. Per the germline V gene, CDR1 is MDHEN and CDR2 is SYDVKM.

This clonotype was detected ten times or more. CDR3 bases: TGTGCCAGCAGCTTAGACCAGGGGGCCACAGATACGCAGTATTTT. It codes for CASSLDQGATDTQYF. The chain employs TRBV11-2 and TRBJ2-3; 8 bases fit TRBD1. V lost 0 bases, J lost 2 bases, and 1 base stayed unmatched. CDR1 and CDR2 (germline): SGHAT, FQNNGV. The CDR3 runs 15 residues.

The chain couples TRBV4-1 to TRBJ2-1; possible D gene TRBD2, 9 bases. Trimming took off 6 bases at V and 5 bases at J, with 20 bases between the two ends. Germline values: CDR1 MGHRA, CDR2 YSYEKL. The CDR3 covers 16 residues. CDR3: CASRNQGASGNNEQFF. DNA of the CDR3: TGCGCCAGCAGGAACCAGGGGGCTAGCGGGAACAATGAGCAGTTCTTC.

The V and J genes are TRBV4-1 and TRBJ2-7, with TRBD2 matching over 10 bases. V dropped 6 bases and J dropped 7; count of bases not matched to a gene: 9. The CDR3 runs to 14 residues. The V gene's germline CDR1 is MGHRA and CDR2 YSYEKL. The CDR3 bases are TGCGCCAGCAGTGGAGCGGGAGGGCCGGGTGAGCAGTACTTC. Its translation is CASSGAGGPGEQYF.

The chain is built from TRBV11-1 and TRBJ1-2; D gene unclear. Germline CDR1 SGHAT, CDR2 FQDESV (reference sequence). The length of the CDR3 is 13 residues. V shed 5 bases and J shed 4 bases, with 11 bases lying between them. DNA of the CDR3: TGTGCCAGCAGCCAGTGGGGTGTCTATGGCTACACCTTC. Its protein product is CASSQWGVYGYTF.

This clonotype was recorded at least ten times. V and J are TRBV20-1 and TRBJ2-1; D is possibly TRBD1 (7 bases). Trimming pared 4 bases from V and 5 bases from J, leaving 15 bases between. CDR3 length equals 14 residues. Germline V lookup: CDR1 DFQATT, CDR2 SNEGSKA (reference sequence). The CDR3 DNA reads TGCAGTGCTACCCATAGCGGACAGGACAATGAGCAGTTCTTC. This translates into CSATHSGQDNEQFF.

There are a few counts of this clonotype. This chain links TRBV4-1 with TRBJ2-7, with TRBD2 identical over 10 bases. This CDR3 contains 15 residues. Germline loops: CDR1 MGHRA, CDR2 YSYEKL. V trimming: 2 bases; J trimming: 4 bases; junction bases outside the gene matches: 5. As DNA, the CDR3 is TGCGCCAGCAGCCAAAGAGCGGGGGGGGAGTACGAGCAGTACTTC. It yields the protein CASSQRAGGEYEQYF.

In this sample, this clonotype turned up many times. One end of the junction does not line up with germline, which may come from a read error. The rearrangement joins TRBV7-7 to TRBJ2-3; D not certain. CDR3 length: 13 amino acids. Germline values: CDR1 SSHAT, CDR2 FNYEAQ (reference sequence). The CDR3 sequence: CASSTRREDTQYF. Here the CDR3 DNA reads TGTGCTAGCAGCACCCGCCGAGAGGATACGCAGTATTTT.

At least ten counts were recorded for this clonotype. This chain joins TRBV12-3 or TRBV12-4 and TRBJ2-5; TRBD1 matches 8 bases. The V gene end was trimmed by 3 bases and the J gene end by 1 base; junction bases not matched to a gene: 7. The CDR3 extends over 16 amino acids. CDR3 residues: CASSLTAGQGQETQYF. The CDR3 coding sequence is TGTGCCAGCAGTTTGACGGCCGGACAGGGCCAAGAGACCCAGTACTTC.

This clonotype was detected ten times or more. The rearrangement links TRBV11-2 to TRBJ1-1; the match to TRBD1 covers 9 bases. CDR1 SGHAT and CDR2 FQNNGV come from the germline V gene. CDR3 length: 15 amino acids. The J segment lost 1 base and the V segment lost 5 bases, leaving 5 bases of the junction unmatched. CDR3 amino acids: CASSILTGGNTEAFF. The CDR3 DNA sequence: TGTGCCAGCAGCATCCTGACAGGGGGGAACACTGAAGCTTTCTTT.

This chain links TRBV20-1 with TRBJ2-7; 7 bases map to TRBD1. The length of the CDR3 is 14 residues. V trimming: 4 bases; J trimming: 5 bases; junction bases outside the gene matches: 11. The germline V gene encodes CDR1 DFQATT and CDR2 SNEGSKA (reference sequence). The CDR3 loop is CSATRQGVDHEQYF. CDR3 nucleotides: TGCAGTGCTACTAGACAGGGTGTAGACCACGAGCAGTACTTC.

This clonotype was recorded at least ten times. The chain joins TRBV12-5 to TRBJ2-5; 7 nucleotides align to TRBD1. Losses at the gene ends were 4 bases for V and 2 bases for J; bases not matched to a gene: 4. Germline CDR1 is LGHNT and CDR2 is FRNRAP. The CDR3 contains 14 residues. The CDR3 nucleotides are TGTGCTAGTGGTTCAGGGACAGCTCAAGAGACCCAGTACTTC. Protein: CASGSGTAQETQYF. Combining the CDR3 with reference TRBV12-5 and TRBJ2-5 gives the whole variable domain DARVTQTPRHKVTEMGQEVTMRCQPILGHNTVFWYRQTMMQGLELLAYFRNRAPLDDSGMPKDRFSAEMPDATLATLKIQPSEPRDSAVYFCASGSGTAQETQYFGPGTRLLVL.

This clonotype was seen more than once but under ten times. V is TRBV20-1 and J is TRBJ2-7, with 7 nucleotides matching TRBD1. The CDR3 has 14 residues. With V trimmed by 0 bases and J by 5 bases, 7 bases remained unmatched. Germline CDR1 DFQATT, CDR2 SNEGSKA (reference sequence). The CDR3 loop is CSARDPRGSDEQYF. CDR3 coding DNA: TGCAGTGCTAGAGACCCCAGGGGGTCCGACGAGCAGTACTTC.

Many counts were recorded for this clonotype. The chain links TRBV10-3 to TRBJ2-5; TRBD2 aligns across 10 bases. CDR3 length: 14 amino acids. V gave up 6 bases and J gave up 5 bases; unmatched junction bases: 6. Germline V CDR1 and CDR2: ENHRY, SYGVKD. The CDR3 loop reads CAISPGLASETQYF. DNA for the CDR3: TGTGCCATCAGCCCGGGACTAGCGTCCGAGACCCAGTACTTC.

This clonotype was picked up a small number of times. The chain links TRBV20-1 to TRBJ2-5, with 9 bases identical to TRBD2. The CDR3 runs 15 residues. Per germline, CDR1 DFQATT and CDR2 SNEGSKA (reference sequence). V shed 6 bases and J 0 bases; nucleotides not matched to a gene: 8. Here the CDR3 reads CSAPKAGGHQETQYF. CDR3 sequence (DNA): TGCAGTGCCCCGAAGGCGGGAGGGCACCAAGAGACCCAGTACTTC.

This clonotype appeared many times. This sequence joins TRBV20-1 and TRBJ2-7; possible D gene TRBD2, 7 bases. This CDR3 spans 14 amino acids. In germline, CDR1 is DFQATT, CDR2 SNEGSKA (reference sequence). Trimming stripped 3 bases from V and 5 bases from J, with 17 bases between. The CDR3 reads CSARGGGPLDEQYF. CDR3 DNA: TGCAGTGCTAGGGGAGGGGGGCCACTTGACGAGCAGTACTTC.

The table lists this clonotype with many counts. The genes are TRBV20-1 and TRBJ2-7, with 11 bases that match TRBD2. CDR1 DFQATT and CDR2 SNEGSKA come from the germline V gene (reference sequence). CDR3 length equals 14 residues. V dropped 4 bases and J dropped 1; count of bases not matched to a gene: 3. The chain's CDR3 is CSATTSGRSYEQYF. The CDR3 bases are TGCAGTGCTACAACTAGCGGGAGATCCTACGAGCAGTACTTC.

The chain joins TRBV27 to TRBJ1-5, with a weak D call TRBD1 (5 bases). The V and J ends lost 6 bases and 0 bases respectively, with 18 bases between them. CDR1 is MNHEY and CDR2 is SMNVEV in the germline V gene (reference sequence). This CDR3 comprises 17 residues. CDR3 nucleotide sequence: TGTGCCAGCAGCCCTACAGGACTAGACGATAGCAATCAGCCCCAGCATTTT. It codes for CASSPTGLDDSNQPQHF.

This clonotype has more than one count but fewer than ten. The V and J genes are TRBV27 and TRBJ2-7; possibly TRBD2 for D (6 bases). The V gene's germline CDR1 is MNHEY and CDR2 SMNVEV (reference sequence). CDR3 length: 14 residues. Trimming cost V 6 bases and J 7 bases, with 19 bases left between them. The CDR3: CASSPGGSGKEQYF. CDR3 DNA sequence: TGTGCCAGCAGCCCCGGGGGTAGCGGTAAAGAGCAGTACTTC.

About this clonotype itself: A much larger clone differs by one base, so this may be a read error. The CDR3 nucleotides are TGTGCCAACAGCGTAGGAGGGGGGCGGCGAGAGACCCAGTACTTC. It specifies CANSVGGGRRETQYF. The chain links TRBV9 to TRBJ2-5; D assignment may be TRBD1 or TRBD2 (6 bases each). The CDR3 consists of 15 residues. Per germline, CDR1 SGDLS and CDR2 YYNGEE.

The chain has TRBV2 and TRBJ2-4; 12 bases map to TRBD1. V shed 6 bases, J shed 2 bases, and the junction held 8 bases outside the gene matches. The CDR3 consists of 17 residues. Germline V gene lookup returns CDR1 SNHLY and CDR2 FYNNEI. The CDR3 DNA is TGTGCCAGCAGACCGGGACAGGGGGCGTTAACCAAAAACATTCAGTACTTC. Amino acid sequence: CASRPGQGALTKNIQYF.

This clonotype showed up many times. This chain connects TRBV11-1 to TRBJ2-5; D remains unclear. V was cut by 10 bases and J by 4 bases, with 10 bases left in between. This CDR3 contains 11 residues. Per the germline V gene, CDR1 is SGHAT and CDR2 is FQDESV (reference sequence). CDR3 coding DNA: TGTGCCACACGTTCAGGAGAGACCCAGTACTTC. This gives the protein CATRSGETQYF. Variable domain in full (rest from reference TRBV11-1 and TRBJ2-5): EAEVAQSPRYKITEKSQAVAFWCDPISGHATLYWYRQILGQGPELLVQFQDESVVDDSQLPKDRFSAERLKGVDSTLKIQPAELGDSAMYLCATRSGETQYFGPGTRLLVL.

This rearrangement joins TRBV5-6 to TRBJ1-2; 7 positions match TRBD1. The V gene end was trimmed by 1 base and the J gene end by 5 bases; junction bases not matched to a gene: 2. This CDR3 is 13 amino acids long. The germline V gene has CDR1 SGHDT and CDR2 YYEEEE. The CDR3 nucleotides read TGTGCCAGCAGCTTGACAGGGGAATATGGCTACACCTTC. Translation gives CASSLTGEYGYTF.

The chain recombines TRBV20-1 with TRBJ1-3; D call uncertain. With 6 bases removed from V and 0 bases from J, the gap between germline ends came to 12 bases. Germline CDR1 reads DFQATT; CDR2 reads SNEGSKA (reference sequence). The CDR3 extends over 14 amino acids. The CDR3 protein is CSAFVSGSGNTIYF. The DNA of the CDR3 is TGCAGTGCCTTTGTATCAGGCTCTGGAAACACCATATATTTT.